This T cell receptor (beta chain) comes out of a study of human T cells and chemical hapten exposure. Study summary: The study enrolled mostly female patients with alopecia areata, totalis or universalis.

This clonotype was observed at least ten times. Its antigen remains unidentified. With 4 bases clipped from V and 8 bases from J, the junction kept 7 bases outside the gene matches. Germline V gives CDR1 SGHKS, CDR2 YYEKEE (reference sequence). The CDR3 has 15 amino acids. Study results and limitations: The study found that PT1 expanded TCR counts correlated positively with patch test score.

TCRdb redid the calling of the RACE reads with MiXCR, one entry per CDR3 protein. The data hold about 73,000 distinct CDR3 sequences, with 8.5% observed a single time. Time point described: patch test 2, 6 weeks after DPC sensitization. Regarding treatment: therapeutic diphenylcyclopropenone sensitization with weekly scalp DPC. Ahead of applying each patch test, blood was sampled. Extraction yielded total RNA from whole blood (unfractionated). The clonotype was recovered from a woman between 50 and 59 years old with alopecia areata. Some clones in this sample may be carry-over from other donors' samples. The specimen was whole blood, collected in connection with sensitization to the hapten diphenylcyclopropenone (DPC). This chain connects TRBV5-5 to TRBJ1-4; TRBD1 matches at 11 bases. CDR3 sequence reads: CASSLRTGGLEKLFF. The CDR3 region has the DNA TGTGCCAGCAGCCTCCGGACAGGGGGCTTAGAAAAACTGTTTTTT.